This TCR beta chain was obtained from a study of CXCR3-negative and CXCR3-positive naive CD8 T cells. All TRB cDNA libraries came from 5' RACE performed with UMI labels. TCRdb reprocessed the 5' RACE reads, keeping one entry per CDR3 protein, no DNA. Its table lists around 81,000 distinct CDR3 sequences. Points from the study as a whole: For CXCR3-positive naive cells, TRB CDR3s were more hydrophobic than those of CXCR3-negative naive cells.

All CD8+ T cell subsets were sorted in triplicate at fewer than 350,000 cells each. Within the CD8+ T cell compartment, naive cells were CD45RO-CCR7+CD27+CD95-. On this clonotype itself: Its antigen is undetermined.

Germline V CDR1 and CDR2: SGHRS, YFSETQ. The length of the CDR3 is 14 residues. The V gene is TRBV5-1, the J gene TRBJ2-1. This sequence originates from a human donor in good health. Some clones in this sample may be carry-over from other donors' samples. Sequenced: naive CXCR3- CD8+ T cells from blood. Stated subset: CD45RO-CCR7+CD27+CD95- naive CD8+ T cells lacking CXCR3 (TNR3-). CDR3 residues: CASSLDRGRDEQFF.